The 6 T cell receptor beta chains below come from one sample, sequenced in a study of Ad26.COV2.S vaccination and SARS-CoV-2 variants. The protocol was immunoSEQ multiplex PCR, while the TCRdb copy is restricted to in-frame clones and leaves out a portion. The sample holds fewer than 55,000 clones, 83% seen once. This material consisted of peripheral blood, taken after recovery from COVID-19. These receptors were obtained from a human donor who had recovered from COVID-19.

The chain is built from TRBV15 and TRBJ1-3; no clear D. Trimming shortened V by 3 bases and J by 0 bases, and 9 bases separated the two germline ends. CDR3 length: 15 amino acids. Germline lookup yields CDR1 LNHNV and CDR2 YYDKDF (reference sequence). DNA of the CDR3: TGTGCCACCAGCAGGGACGTTACCTCTGGAAACACCATATATTTT. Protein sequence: CATSRDVTSGNTIYF.

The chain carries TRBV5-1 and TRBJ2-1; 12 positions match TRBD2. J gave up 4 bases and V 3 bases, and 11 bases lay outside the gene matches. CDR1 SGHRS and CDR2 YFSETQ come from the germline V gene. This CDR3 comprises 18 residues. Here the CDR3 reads CASSSGMTSGRFYNEQFF. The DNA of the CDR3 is TGCGCCAGCAGCTCGGGTATGACTAGCGGGAGATTTTACAATGAGCAGTTCTTC.

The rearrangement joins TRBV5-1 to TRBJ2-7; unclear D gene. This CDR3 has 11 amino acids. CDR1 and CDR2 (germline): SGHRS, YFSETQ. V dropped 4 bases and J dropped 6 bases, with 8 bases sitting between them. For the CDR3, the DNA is TGCGCCAGCAGCCCTCCTGGCGAGCAGTACTTC. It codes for CASSPPGEQYF. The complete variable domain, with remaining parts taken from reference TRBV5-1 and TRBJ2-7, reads KAGVTQTPRYLIKTRGQQVTLSCSPISGHRSVSWYQQTPGQGLQFLFEYFSETQRNKGNFPGRFSGRQFSNSRSEMNVSTLELGDSALYLCASSPPGEQYFGPGTRLTVT.

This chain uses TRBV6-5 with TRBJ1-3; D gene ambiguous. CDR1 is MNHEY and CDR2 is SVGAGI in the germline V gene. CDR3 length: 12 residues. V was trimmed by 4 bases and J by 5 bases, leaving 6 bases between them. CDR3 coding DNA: TGTGCCAGCAGTTTAGGGAGAAACACCATATATTTT. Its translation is CASSLGRNTIYF.

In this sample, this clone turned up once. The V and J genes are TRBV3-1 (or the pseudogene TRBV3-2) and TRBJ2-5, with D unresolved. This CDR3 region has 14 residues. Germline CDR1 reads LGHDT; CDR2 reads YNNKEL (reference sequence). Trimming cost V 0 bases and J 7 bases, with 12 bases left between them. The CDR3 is CASSQEPSSGTQYF. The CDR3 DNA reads TGTGCCAGCAGCCAAGAACCCAGTTCCGGGACCCAGTACTTC.

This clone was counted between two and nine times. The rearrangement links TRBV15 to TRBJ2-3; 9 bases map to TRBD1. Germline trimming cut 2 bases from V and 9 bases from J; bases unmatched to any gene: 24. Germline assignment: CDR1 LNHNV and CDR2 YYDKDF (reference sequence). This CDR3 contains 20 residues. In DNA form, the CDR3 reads TGTGCCACCAGCAGACTCCCCGGGACAGGGTCTGTGTTTAGGGTGCCGACGCAGTATTTT. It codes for CATSRLPGTGSVFRVPTQYF. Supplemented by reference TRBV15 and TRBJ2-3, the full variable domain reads DAMVIQNPRYQVTQFGKPVTLSCSQTLNHNVMYWYQQKSSQAPKLLFHYYDKDFNNEADTPDNFQSRRPNTSFCFLDIRSPGLGDTAMYLCATSRLPGTGSVFRVPTQYFGPGTRLTVL.